This TCR beta chain appears in the sequencing data of a study of vaccination effects on CD4 cells after COVID-19. Across the whole study: After around 2.2 million PBMC were placed in each well, they were cultured with around 10 IU/ml IL-2 and about 10 ug/ml peptides.

Study-level findings and limits: Whether induced by infection or by vaccine, clones showed marked clonal contraction late after vaccination.

The culture ran for under eleven days, and then CD4+ T cells were isolated. Half-medium exchanges with IL-2 medium took place on days 3 and 7. Clones were sequenced by immunoSEQ multiplex PCR, and TCRdb holds only the in-frame ones, with some missing. This table holds tens of thousands of clones, approximately 70% found once. A word on this clone: What it binds is unknown.

The CDR3 is 16 residues long. CDR1 SGDLS and CDR2 YYNGEE come from the germline V gene. V was pared by 0 bases and J by 0 bases, with 11 bases between. The sequence was obtained from a human donor who received a COVID-19 vaccine. The sequencing used CD4+ T cells from PBMCs cultured without peptide, collected before COVID-19 vaccination. This sequence joins TRBV9 and TRBJ2-3; no firm D call. CDR3 in DNA: TGTGCCAGCAGCGTAGGGTGGCATCCTAGCACAGATACGCAGTATTTT. Translation gives CASSVGWHPSTDTQYF.